This TCR beta chain was sequenced for a study of tumor-infiltrating lymphocytes in primary liver carcinoma. Looking at the study overall: Measuring roughly 4 to 10 cm across, the tumors were staged as T1-T3 N0M0.

Findings and caveats of the study: Tumors significantly exceeded blood in top-250-clone fraction (p = 0.039).

It was from about 19-30 mg of unsorted bulk tissue that RNA and DNA were co-extracted. This CDR3 has 14 amino acids. Germline V lookup: CDR1 MGHRA, CDR2 YSYEKL. A primer in the constant region served to generate TCR beta cDNA from 500 ng of total RNA. Libraries covering TCR beta were generated through three nested multiplex PCR rounds (using a slightly modified ARM-PCR). The first two PCR rounds used TRBV1-TRBV30 forward primers with a C-beta reverse primer, 10 to 11 cycles each. TCRdb re-called the multiplex PCR reads through MiXCR, storing one row per CDR3 protein. The sample lists about 120,000 distinct CDR3 sequences; 65% to 75% were seen once. This clonotype showed up just once. Its antigen is still unknown. A read error may account for a junction end that differs from germline.

Sequenced material: tumor-adjacent normal liver tissue. V is TRBV4-1 and J is TRBJ1-1; D perhaps matches TRBD1 (6 bases). This clonotype was sampled from an older woman with primary liver carcinoma and hepatitis B virus infection. CDR3 in amino acids: CASSQGAVSTEAFF. The DNA of the CDR3 is TGCGCCAGCAGCCAGGGGGCGGTTAGCACTGAAGCTTTCTTC.